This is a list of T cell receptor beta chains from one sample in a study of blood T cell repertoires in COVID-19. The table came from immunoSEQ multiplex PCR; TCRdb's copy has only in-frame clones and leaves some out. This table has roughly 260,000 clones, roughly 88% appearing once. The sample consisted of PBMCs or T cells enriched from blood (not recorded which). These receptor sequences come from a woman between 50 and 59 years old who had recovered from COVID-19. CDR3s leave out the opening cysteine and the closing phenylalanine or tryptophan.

ASSLSLVRYEQY TRBV28
ASSLAREGLKTGELF TRBV5-4
ASSPFGQGNYGYT TRBV19
ASSYIQGRFTGELF TRBV6-6
ASSETGGEGSPLH TRBV9
ATSDPGTSGDTQY TRBV24-1
ASSLALRVQETQY TRBV5-1
AISAQTGFGNTIY TRBV10-3
ASSPGQGASTEAF TRBV18
ASSYSRGGRGYTIY TRBV6-5
ASTLTGELF TRBV5-6
ASSYSIDSYSPLH TRBV6-5
ASSLSDRAGNTIY TRBV5-1
ASSQDTSGGPWEQY TRBV4-2
ASSLGGGVYYGYT TRBV11-1
ARDSRTPQH TRBV4-1
ASSIRERFGEQF TRBV19
ASSLQGWSDTQY TRBV28
ASSTNRGRLTEAF TRBV28
ASSFVQQLSATEAF TRBV7-9
ASSPLGAEQY TRBV18
ASSLVAGQPQH TRBV27
ASSHIGGTEQF TRBV10-1
ASSSPTISGRVNEQY TRBV11-2
ASSLGLAGRNEQF TRBV5-1
ASSDRGYSPLH TRBV10-2
ASSLQGGTYNSPLH TRBV6-5
ASRIGVNSYEQY TRBV7-8
ASSLAGTSGFYEQY TRBV28
ASSPRDSTEAF TRBV12-3/TRBV12-4
ASGTKQGAPYNEQF TRBV6-4
ASSPREMHRSYNEQF TRBV3-1/TRBV3-2
ASSISSTGEQF TRBV28
AISGGQGIQPQH TRBV10-3
ASSPSPTGQETQY TRBV18
ASSEALLAAKNNEQF TRBV2
ASSGRVDTQY TRBV9
ASVRRGYNEQF TRBV7-9
ASSLFMGMNTEAF TRBV28
ASSSAGGSYNEQF TRBV19
ASKLAGGTTDTQY TRBV5-1
ASSLDSYTEAF TRBV12-3/TRBV12-4
ASSLAGADTQY TRBV11-2